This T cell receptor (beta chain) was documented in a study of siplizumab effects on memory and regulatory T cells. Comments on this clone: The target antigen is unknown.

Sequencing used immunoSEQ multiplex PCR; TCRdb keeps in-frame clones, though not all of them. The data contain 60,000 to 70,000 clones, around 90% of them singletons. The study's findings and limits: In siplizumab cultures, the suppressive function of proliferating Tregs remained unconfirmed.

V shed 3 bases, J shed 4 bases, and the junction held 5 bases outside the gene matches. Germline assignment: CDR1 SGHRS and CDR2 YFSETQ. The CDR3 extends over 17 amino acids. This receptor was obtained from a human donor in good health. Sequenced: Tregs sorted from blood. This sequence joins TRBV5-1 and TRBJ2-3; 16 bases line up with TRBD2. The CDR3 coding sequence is TGCGCCAGCAGCTCGGGACTAGCGGGAGGGCCCGCAGATACGCAGTATTTT. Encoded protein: CASSSGLAGGPADTQYF. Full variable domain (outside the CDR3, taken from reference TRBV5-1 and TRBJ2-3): KAGVTQTPRYLIKTRGQQVTLSCSPISGHRSVSWYQQTPGQGLQFLFEYFSETQRNKGNFPGRFSGRQFSNSRSEMNVSTLELGDSALYLCASSSGLAGGPADTQYFGPGTRLTVL.